A selection of T cell receptor beta chains follows, all from one sample in a study of blood T cells in healthy people across ages. TCRdb recomputed calls from the 5' RACE reads with MiXCR, one row per CDR3 protein. Here the sample spans 1.4 million or so distinct CDR3 sequences, about 45% being singletons. Sequenced input: blood. These receptor sequences come from a woman younger than 30 in good health. CDR3s include the opening cysteine and the closing phenylalanine or tryptophan. The D gene is left open where the match is weak. Clone sizes are given selectively: once, few, many, or a class where the clone is expanded.

few,TRBD2,TRBV7-3,TRBJ2-1,TGTGCCAGCAGCTTAGGGAGGCGGGGGGGCTCCTACAATGAGCAGTTCTTC,CASSLGRRGGSYNEQFF
-,TRBD1,TRBV20-1,TRBJ1-5,TGCAGTGCCCTAACAGGGGGCTGGTACAATCAGCCCCAGCATTTT,CSALTGGWYNQPQHF
-,-,TRBV27,TRBJ2-7,TGTGCCAGCAGTTATTCGGGCAGCCCGTGGGCAACCTACGAGCAGTACTTC,CASSYSGSPWATYEQYF
-,-,TRBV11-2,TRBJ1-1,TGTGCCAGCAGCTTAGTATCCTGGCCCACTGAAGCTTTCTTT,CASSLVSWPTEAFF
few,TRBD1,TRBV7-9,TRBJ1-2,TGTGCCAGCAGCCCTGGACAGGGGGTTAGCTATGGCTACACCTTC,CASSPGQGVSYGYTF
few,-,TRBV29-1,TRBJ2-1,TGCAGCGTTGAAGGGGTTCTAGCGCCTGGAGGGGATGAGCAGTTCTTC,CSVEGVLAPGGDEQFF
-,TRBD1,TRBV12-3/TRBV12-4,TRBJ2-7,TGTGCCACGTCTCGGGACAGGAGGGACGAGCAGTACTTC,CATSRDRRDEQYF
-,-,TRBV10-3,TRBJ2-7,TGTGCCATCAGTGAAACAGGGAGTTTGTACGAGCAGTACTTC,CAISETGSLYEQYF
few,-,TRBV25-1,TRBJ1-5,TGTGCCAGCAGTGGCTTTGGAGACAACAATCAGCCCCAGCATTTT,CASSGFGDNNQPQHF
-,-,TRBV5-1,TRBJ2-7,TGCGCCAGCAGCTTGGGAAGCCTCTTCTCCTACGAGCAGTACTTC,CASSLGSLFSYEQYF
-,TRBD2,TRBV5-5,TRBJ2-1,TGTGCCAGCAGCTCTAGGACTAGCGGGAGGGCCTACAATGAGCAGTTCTTC,CASSSRTSGRAYNEQFF
-,TRBD1,TRBV7-2,TRBJ2-1,TGTGCCAGCAGCTTAGCAGCCGGGACAGGGGACAATGAGCAGTTCTTC,CASSLAAGTGDNEQFF
-,-,TRBV27,TRBJ2-5,TGTGCCAGCAGTGTATCAGGGGTCTCAGAGACCCAGTACTTC,CASSVSGVSETQYF
few,-,TRBV7-6,TRBJ2-5,TGTGCCAGCAGTTCCCCCTTGGGGGCGCGACAATTGACCCAGTACTTC,CASSSPLGARQLTQYF
-,-,TRBV7-9,TRBJ1-5,TGTGCCAGCAGCTTCGGATGGGGACCTATTCCTATGAGGAATCAGCCCCAGCATTTT,CASSFGWGPIPMRNQPQHF
-,TRBD1,TRBV6-5,TRBJ1-6,TGTGCCAGCCAAGACAGGGGGACAGGGAGGCTACCCCTCCACTTT,CASQDRGTGRLPLHF
few,-,TRBV10-3,TRBJ2-7,TGTGCCATCAGCCTCAACTACGAGCAGTACTTC,CAISLNYEQYF
once,TRBD2,TRBV28,TRBJ2-4,TGTGCCAGCAGTTTGACGGGACTACTAGGGGAGCAGTACTTC,CASSLTGLLGEQYF
-,TRBD1,TRBV4-3,TRBJ2-3,TGCGCCAGCAGCCCCCGGGACAGGGGTGGAGATACGCAGTATTTT,CASSPRDRGGDTQYF
few,-,TRBV5-1,TRBJ2-3,TGCGCCAGCAGCTTTCAGGGGAGAGATACGCAGTATTTT,CASSFQGRDTQYF
-,-,TRBV15,TRBJ2-3,TGTGCCACCAGCCCGGGACTGAGCACAGATACGCAGTATTTT,CATSPGLSTDTQYF
once,TRBD1,TRBV12-3/TRBV12-4,TRBJ1-2,TGTACCAGCCATAGGGGACAGGGAATGACGTATGGCTACACCTTC,CTSHRGQGMTYGYTF
few,-,TRBV12-3/TRBV12-4,TRBJ2-4,TGTGCCAGCAGTCTTTTCCCACGAAAGCAGTACTTC,CASSLFPRKQYF
-,TRBD1,TRBV20-1,TRBJ2-5,TGCAGTGCTACATCTCTGAGACAGGGGTCGTCCCAGACCCAGTACTTC,CSATSLRQGSSQTQYF
many,-,TRBV5-6,TRBJ2-1,TGTGCCAGCAGCCCTATGGTATCCTACAATGAGCAGTTCTTC,CASSPMVSYNEQFF
-,-,TRBV20-1,TRBJ2-7,TGCAGGGCTAGAACAGGGATGTGGCACGAGCAGTACTTC,CRARTGMWHEQYF
few,-,TRBV20-1,TRBJ1-5,TGCAGTGCCGAGGAGGTCAATCAGCCCCAGCATTTT,CSAEEVNQPQHF
-,-,TRBV20-1,TRBJ1-6,TGCAGTGCTAGGGTGGGAAGGGAAGCGCATAATTCACCCCTCCACTTT,CSARVGREAHNSPLHF
-,TRBD2,TRBV7-8,TRBJ2-1,TGTGCCGGCAGCTTAGCTCTAGCGGGGGGGCAGGGTGAGCAGTTCTTC,CAGSLALAGGQGEQFF
-,TRBD2,TRBV18,TRBJ2-7,TGTGCCAGCTCACCATTGGGACTAGCGGGAGATGAGCAGTACTTC,CASSPLGLAGDEQYF
few,TRBD2,TRBV6-1,TRBJ2-3,TGTGCCAGCAGCCCAACCTTAGCGGGAGGCCCTGGAGATACGCAGTATTTT,CASSPTLAGGPGDTQYF
-,-,TRBV29-1,TRBJ2-7,TGCAGCGGCGCAAGGCGGCTAGTAAGCGAGCAGTACTTC,CSGARRLVSEQYF
few,TRBD2,TRBV11-1,TRBJ2-1,TGTGCCAGCAGCTCCATCGCCGGGAGGTTAATGTATAATGAGCAGTTCTTC,CASSSIAGRLMYNEQFF
-,TRBD1,TRBV30,TRBJ1-4,TGTGCCTGGAGTAGAGGGGGCGAGGAAAAACTGTTTTTT,CAWSRGGEEKLFF
few,-,TRBV7-9,TRBJ2-1,TGTGCCAGCAGCTCACCAGTCGGCATCAATGAGCAGTTCTTC,CASSSPVGINEQFF
-,-,TRBV7-2,TRBJ2-3,TGTGCCAGCAGCTTAGCGGCTGGGTGGACTATACACACAGATACGCAGTATTTT,CASSLAAGWTIHTDTQYF
few,-,TRBV20-1,TRBJ2-7,TGCAGTGCTGGCGACTGGGTCCACAATGAGCAGTACTTC,CSAGDWVHNEQYF
-,TRBD1,TRBV6-5,TRBJ2-5,TGTGCCAGCAGCAGTACTCGGACAGGAGAGACCCAGTACTTC,CASSSTRTGETQYF
-,-,TRBV2,TRBJ2-1,TGTGCCAGCAGTGTTATCGCGGGTGAGCAGTTCTTC,CASSVIAGEQFF
-,TRBD2,TRBV28,TRBJ2-2,TGTGCCACAACCCGAGCGGGAGGGACCACCGGGGAGCTGTTTTTT,CATTRAGGTTGELFF
many,-,TRBV12-3/TRBV12-4,TRBJ1-2,TGTGCCAGCAGTTGGGGCAGGGCTAACTATGGCTACACCTTC,CASSWGRANYGYTF
few,-,TRBV7-9,TRBJ2-1,TGTGCCAGCACCTCTTATTCGGGGGTAGCTTACAATGAGCAGTTCTTC,CASTSYSGVAYNEQFF
few,-,TRBV28,TRBJ2-3,TGTGCCAGCAGTTTGGCGGCCTGCGGCGGAGCTGGAGATACGCAGTATTTT,CASSLAACGGAGDTQYF
-,TRBD2,TRBV7-6,TRBJ2-1,TGTGCCAGCAGCTTAGTGGCGGGAGAAGTTCGCAATGAGCAGTTCTTC,CASSLVAGEVRNEQFF
-,TRBD1,TRBV5-1,TRBJ1-2,TGCGCCAGCAGCTTGGGGACAGGGGGATCCAGCTATGGCTACACCTTC,CASSLGTGGSSYGYTF
-,-,TRBV6-2/TRBV6-3,TRBJ2-1,TGTGCCAGCAGCTCCAGGCATCGGAACAATGAGCAGTTCTTC,CASSSRHRNNEQFF
-,TRBD1,TRBV27,TRBJ1-5,TGTGCCAGCAGTTTATTTGCAGGGGGTAAGGTCAATCAGCCCCAGCATTTT,CASSLFAGGKVNQPQHF
-,TRBD1,TRBV4-1,TRBJ1-1,TGCGCCAGCAGCCCCCGGGACAGTGGCACTGAAGCTTTCTTT,CASSPRDSGTEAFF